The rows below give T cell receptor beta chains drawn from one sample of a study of cytomegalovirus exposure and HLA in healthy donors. Generated by immunoSEQ multiplex PCR, the TCRdb table keeps only in-frame clones and is missing some. The table lists about 150,000 clones, about 80% of them singletons, with 1.4% in the top ten. Sequencing was carried out using PBMCs. These receptor sequences come from a woman aged 25 to 39 in good health and CMV-seropositive. The CDR3 runs from the conserved cysteine through the conserved F or W. The order of the fields is J gene, clone size, V gene, D gene, CDR3 protein, CDR3 DNA. The D gene is left open where the match is weak. Part of the rows lack a size; the others show once, few, many or a class for expanded clones.

j_gene: TRBJ2-1; abundance: -; v_gene: TRBV9; d_gene: TRBD1; CDR3aa: CASSDRTGLEDEQFF; CDR3nt: TGTGCCAGCAGCGATCGGACAGGGCTAGAAGATGAGCAGTTCTTC
j_gene: TRBJ1-1; abundance: -; v_gene: TRBV7-2; d_gene: TRBD1; CDR3aa: CASSFFQGGGTEAFF; CDR3nt: TGTGCCAGCAGCTTCTTCCAGGGGGGCGGTACTGAAGCTTTCTTT
j_gene: TRBJ1-3; abundance: few; v_gene: TRBV9; d_gene: TRBD1; CDR3aa: CASSIIQGDTIYF; CDR3nt: TGTGCCAGCAGCATCATTCAGGGGGACACCATATATTTT
j_gene: TRBJ2-7; abundance: -; v_gene: TRBV9; d_gene: -; CDR3aa: CASSVGGDPRSYEQYF; CDR3nt: TGTGCCAGCAGCGTAGGGGGGGACCCGAGATCCTACGAGCAGTACTTC
j_gene: TRBJ1-1; abundance: -; v_gene: TRBV27; d_gene: -; CDR3aa: CASGLGGMGTEAFF; CDR3nt: TGTGCCAGCGGTCTAGGAGGAATGGGGACTGAAGCTTTCTTT
j_gene: TRBJ2-1; abundance: -; v_gene: TRBV9; d_gene: TRBD2; CDR3aa: CASSVAGGVSYNEQFF; CDR3nt: TGTGCCAGCAGCGTAGCGGGGGGTGTCTCCTACAATGAGCAGTTCTTC
j_gene: TRBJ2-5; abundance: -; v_gene: TRBV27; d_gene: TRBD1; CDR3aa: CASSSRVRDRGYQRPETQYF; CDR3nt: TGTGCCAGCAGTTCTCGAGTAAGGGACAGGGGCTATCAAAGACCAGAGACCCAGTACTTC
j_gene: TRBJ2-1; abundance: -; v_gene: TRBV7-9; d_gene: TRBD2; CDR3aa: CASSLAPLAGGNEQFF; CDR3nt: TGTGCCAGCAGCTTAGCGCCTCTAGCGGGAGGAAATGAGCAGTTCTTC
j_gene: TRBJ1-1; abundance: -; v_gene: TRBV6-5; d_gene: -; CDR3aa: CASKTPPGAAGAFF; CDR3nt: TGTGCCAGCAAAACCCCGCCAGGGGCTGCTGGGGCTTTCTTT
j_gene: TRBJ2-5; abundance: -; v_gene: TRBV11-2; d_gene: -; CDR3aa: CASSSKSGSQETQYF; CDR3nt: TGTGCCAGCAGCTCGAAGTCGGGTTCCCAAGAGACCCAGTACTTC
j_gene: TRBJ2-1; abundance: -; v_gene: TRBV19; d_gene: TRBD1; CDR3aa: CASSIAGRQGSYNEQFF; CDR3nt: TGTGCCAGTAGTATAGCCGGGCGACAGGGGTCCTACAATGAGCAGTTCTTC
j_gene: TRBJ2-5; abundance: -; v_gene: TRBV5-1; d_gene: -; CDR3aa: CASSAGQTNQETQYF; CDR3nt: TGCGCCAGCAGCGCGGGACAGACGAACCAAGAGACCCAGTACTTC
j_gene: TRBJ2-1; abundance: -; v_gene: TRBV5-1; d_gene: TRBD1; CDR3aa: CASTLTGPYNEQFF; CDR3nt: TGCGCCAGCACCTTGACAGGGCCCTACAATGAGCAGTTCTTC
j_gene: TRBJ2-3; abundance: once; v_gene: TRBV5-4; d_gene: -; CDR3aa: CASRAPGNADTQYF; CDR3nt: TGTGCCAGCAGGGCGCCCGGGAACGCAGATACGCAGTATTTT
j_gene: TRBJ2-1; abundance: -; v_gene: TRBV11-3; d_gene: TRBD2; CDR3aa: CASSSDLAGLAGDFYNEQFF; CDR3nt: TGTGCCAGCAGCTCCGACCTGGCTGGACTAGCGGGAGATTTCTACAATGAGCAGTTCTTC
j_gene: TRBJ1-1; abundance: once; v_gene: TRBV5-1; d_gene: -; CDR3aa: CASSNRQSPTGEAFF; CDR3nt: TGCGCCAGCAGCAACCGACAGTCCCCTACTGGTGAAGCTTTCTTT
j_gene: TRBJ2-1; abundance: few; v_gene: TRBV27; d_gene: TRBD2; CDR3aa: CASKNSGSSYNEQFF; CDR3nt: TGTGCCAGCAAAAATAGCGGGAGCTCCTACAATGAGCAGTTCTTC
j_gene: TRBJ2-7; abundance: -; v_gene: TRBV9; d_gene: -; CDR3aa: CASSVAYSYEQYF; CDR3nt: TGTGCCAGCAGCGTAGCTTACTCCTACGAGCAGTACTTC
j_gene: TRBJ2-7; abundance: -; v_gene: TRBV11-2; d_gene: TRBD2; CDR3aa: CASSPGSSGSSYEQYF; CDR3nt: TGTGCCAGCAGCCCAGGCTCTAGCGGAAGCTCCTACGAGCAGTACTTC
j_gene: TRBJ1-1; abundance: few; v_gene: TRBV5-6; d_gene: TRBD1; CDR3aa: CASSLQGTEAFF; CDR3nt: TGTGCCAGCAGCTTACAGGGGACTGAAGCTTTCTTT
j_gene: TRBJ2-7; abundance: -; v_gene: TRBV4-1; d_gene: -; CDR3aa: CASSQDRTETTYEQYF; CDR3nt: TGCGCCAGCAGCCAAGATCGGACAGAAACCACTTACGAGCAGTACTTC
j_gene: TRBJ2-7; abundance: -; v_gene: TRBV6-1; d_gene: TRBD1; CDR3aa: CASSAIGTGGFEQYF; CDR3nt: TGTGCCAGCAGTGCGATCGGGACAGGGGGCTTCGAGCAGTACTTC
j_gene: TRBJ1-4; abundance: -; v_gene: TRBV2; d_gene: -; CDR3aa: CASRPWGPAEEKLFF; CDR3nt: TGTGCCAGCAGGCCCTGGGGCCCCGCCGAGGAAAAACTGTTTTTT
j_gene: TRBJ1-5; abundance: -; v_gene: TRBV7-8; d_gene: -; CDR3aa: CASTLPYSNQPQHF; CDR3nt: TGTGCCAGCACCCTTCCCTATAGCAATCAGCCCCAGCATTTT
j_gene: TRBJ2-7; abundance: -; v_gene: TRBV10-3; d_gene: -; CDR3aa: CATTATGEVYEQYF; CDR3nt: TGTGCCACCACGGCGACAGGTGAGGTCTACGAGCAGTACTTC
j_gene: TRBJ1-2; abundance: -; v_gene: TRBV4-2; d_gene: -; CDR3aa: CASSQDLGGFYGYTF; CDR3nt: TGTGCCAGCAGCCAAGATCTAGGGGGATTCTATGGCTACACCTTC
j_gene: TRBJ2-7; abundance: once; v_gene: TRBV19; d_gene: TRBD1; CDR3aa: CATTDRAGGYEQYF; CDR3nt: TGTGCCACTACTGACAGGGCTGGGGGCTACGAGCAGTACTTC
j_gene: TRBJ1-1; abundance: -; v_gene: TRBV10-3; d_gene: -; CDR3aa: CAISPTGFVGTEAFF; CDR3nt: TGTGCCATCAGTCCCACAGGGTTCGTCGGCACTGAAGCTTTCTTT
j_gene: TRBJ2-1; abundance: -; v_gene: TRBV7-2; d_gene: -; CDR3aa: CASSFGDTVDEQFF; CDR3nt: TGTGCCAGCAGCTTCGGGGACACGGTAGATGAGCAGTTCTTC
j_gene: TRBJ2-7; abundance: -; v_gene: TRBV27; d_gene: -; CDR3aa: CASSLTRAFGGSYEQYF; CDR3nt: TGTGCCAGCAGTTTAACCCGGGCCTTTGGGGGGTCCTACGAGCAGTACTTC
j_gene: TRBJ1-1; abundance: once; v_gene: TRBV4-1; d_gene: -; CDR3aa: CASSQERGANTEAFF; CDR3nt: TGCGCCAGCAGCCAAGAACGTGGAGCGAACACTGAAGCTTTCTTT
j_gene: TRBJ2-7; abundance: -; v_gene: TRBV7-2; d_gene: TRBD1; CDR3aa: CASSLAFLPGQGAEVYEQYF; CDR3nt: TGTGCCAGCAGCTTAGCTTTTTTGCCGGGACAGGGGGCGGAGGTGTACGAGCAGTACTTC
j_gene: TRBJ2-7; abundance: -; v_gene: TRBV27; d_gene: -; CDR3aa: CASRAGGAYEQYF; CDR3nt: TGTGCCAGCAGAGCTGGGGGCGCCTACGAGCAGTACTTC
j_gene: TRBJ2-7; abundance: -; v_gene: TRBV5-1; d_gene: TRBD1; CDR3aa: CASSSSRQGRYEQYF; CDR3nt: TGCGCCAGCAGCTCGAGCCGACAGGGTCGGTACGAGCAGTACTTC
j_gene: TRBJ2-7; abundance: -; v_gene: TRBV19; d_gene: -; CDR3aa: CASSLTGGGYEQYF; CDR3nt: TGTGCCAGTAGTCTCACAGGGGGGGGCTACGAGCAGTACTTC
j_gene: TRBJ1-5; abundance: -; v_gene: TRBV19; d_gene: -; CDR3aa: CASLPGLPKGQPQHF; CDR3nt: TGTGCCAGCTTACCGGGACTCCCTAAGGGCCAGCCCCAGCATTTT
j_gene: TRBJ2-7; abundance: -; v_gene: TRBV10-3; d_gene: -; CDR3aa: CAISEPPHEQYF; CDR3nt: TGTGCCATCAGTGAGCCCCCCCACGAGCAGTACTTC